A selection of T cell receptor beta chains follows, all from one sample in a study of blood T cell repertoires in COVID-19. Sequencing was performed with immunoSEQ multiplex PCR; in TCRdb, only in-frame clones are kept and a portion is missing. The table lists about 220,000 clones, 80% of them singletons. The specimen was peripheral blood. Receptors were obtained from a human donor in a cohort sampled during active COVID-19. The CDR3 runs from the conserved cysteine through the conserved F or W. The D gene is left open where the match is weak. The size of a clone is reported for some rows only, either as once, few or many, or as a class for expanded clones.

cdr3_aa	cdr3_nt	j_call	v_call	d_call	clone_size
CASSSPGTALFNEKLFF	TGTGCCAGCAGTTCTCCCGGGACAGCTCTTTTTAATGAAAAACTGTTTTTT	TRBJ1-4	TRBV28	TRBD1	few
CASSPDAGHYEQYF	TGTGCCAGCAGCCCCGACGCGGGGCACTACGAGCAGTACTTC	TRBJ2-7	TRBV11-3	-	many
CASSLLAGATYEQYF	TGCGCCAGCAGCCTGTTAGCGGGGGCCACCTACGAGCAGTACTTC	TRBJ2-7	TRBV4-3	TRBD2	-
CASSGDSNSNQPQHF	TGTGCCAGCAGTGGAGACAGCAATAGCAATCAGCCCCAGCATTTT	TRBJ1-5	TRBV2	-	-
CASSFGGRWETQYF	TGTGCCAGCAGTTTTGGAGGCAGGTGGGAGACCCAGTACTTC	TRBJ2-5	TRBV27	-	-
CASTGSTDTQYF	TGTGCCAGCACAGGGTCCACAGATACGCAGTATTTT	TRBJ2-3	TRBV6-5	-	-
CASSGRGRETQYF	TGTGCCAGCAGCGGAAGAGGGAGAGAGACCCAGTACTTC	TRBJ2-5	TRBV3-1/TRBV3-2	-	once
CASNRGLNNYGYTF	TGTGCCAGCAATCGGGGGTTAAACAACTATGGCTACACCTTC	TRBJ1-2	TRBV28	-	-
CASSYAGGGGEAFF	TGTGCCAGCAGTTACGCTGGGGGCGGTGGTGAAGCTTTCTTT	TRBJ1-1	TRBV6-6	-	-
CASSLGVTGGTDYGYTF	TGTGCCAGCAGCTTAGGTGTGACAGGGGGCACGGACTATGGCTACACCTTC	TRBJ1-2	TRBV7-9	TRBD1	-
CASSIPRQGRVRGEQFF	TGTGCCAGTAGTATCCCTCGACAGGGTCGTGTGAGGGGTGAGCAGTTCTTC	TRBJ2-1	TRBV19	TRBD1	few
CASSLTDEKLFF	TGTGCCAGCAGCTTGACAGATGAAAAACTGTTTTTT	TRBJ1-4	TRBV7-9	-	few
CATSDTGTGHTEAFF	TGTGCCACCAGTGACACGGGGACAGGGCACACTGAAGCTTTCTTT	TRBJ1-1	TRBV24-1	TRBD1	-
CASSLLAGRNEQYF	TGTGCCAGCAGCTTACTAGCGGGACGCAACGAGCAGTACTTC	TRBJ2-7	TRBV5-8	TRBD2	-
CASSILGLSGGYTF	TGTGCCAGTAGTATCCTGGGACTGAGTGGAGGCTACACCTTC	TRBJ1-2	TRBV19	-	-
CASSYSQGARTDTQYF	TGTGCCAGCAGTTACTCCCAGGGGGCGCGCACAGATACGCAGTATTTT	TRBJ2-3	TRBV6-2/TRBV6-3	TRBD1	-
CASSFKAGGSYEQYF	TGTGCCAGCAGTTTCAAGGCAGGGGGCTCCTACGAGCAGTACTTC	TRBJ2-7	TRBV28	TRBD1	-
CSASGPGGFNEKLFF	TGCAGTGCTAGTGGGCCGGGGGGATTTAATGAAAAACTGTTTTTT	TRBJ1-4	TRBV20-1	-	-
CASSPMAGGPTDTQYF	TGTGCCAGCTCACCAATGGCGGGGGGCCCCACAGATACGCAGTATTTT	TRBJ2-3	TRBV18	TRBD2	few
CASSLVSRPGGYNEQFF	TGTGCCAGCAGCTTAGTGTCTCGCCCGGGAGGGTACAATGAGCAGTTCTTC	TRBJ2-1	TRBV11-2	TRBD2	-
CASRTDGRGVGEKLFF	TGTGCCAGTAGGACGGACGGCCGGGGAGTAGGTGAAAAACTGTTTTTT	TRBJ1-4	TRBV19	-	-
CASSRGAANTGELFF	TGCGCCAGCAGCCGGGGGGCGGCGAACACCGGGGAGCTGTTTTTT	TRBJ2-2	TRBV5-1	-	few
CASSPDRDIAEAFF	TGTGCCAGCAGCCCGGACAGGGATATCGCTGAAGCTTTCTTT	TRBJ1-1	TRBV3-1/TRBV3-2	TRBD1	-
CASSRPGTSGSYEQYF	TGTGCCAGCAGTCGTCCCGGGACTAGCGGATCCTACGAGCAGTACTTC	TRBJ2-7	TRBV27	TRBD2	-
CASSPVLRLAGERNEQFF	TGTGCCAGTAGTCCCGTTTTGCGACTAGCGGGAGAACGCAATGAGCAGTTCTTC	TRBJ2-1	TRBV19	TRBD2	-
CASSIVGRGAYEQYF	TGTGCCAGTAGTATAGTCGGCAGGGGTGCCTACGAGCAGTACTTC	TRBJ2-7	TRBV19	-	-
CASSLPREGKSSNQPQHF	TGTGCCAGCAGCTTGCCTAGAGAGGGTAAATCGAGCAATCAGCCCCAGCATTTT	TRBJ1-5	TRBV21-1	-	-
CASSPRDRVGYGYTF	TGTGCCAGCAGCCCCCGGGACAGGGTGGGCTATGGCTACACCTTC	TRBJ1-2	TRBV7-2	TRBD1	-
CASSEALGPKTQYF	TGTGCCAGCAGTGAAGCGCTTGGGCCCAAGACCCAGTACTTC	TRBJ2-5	TRBV2	-	-
CASTQDRVTGELFF	TGTGCCAGCACCCAGGACAGGGTCACCGGGGAGCTGTTTTTT	TRBJ2-2	TRBV6-6	TRBD1	-
CASSLAGTVNQPQHF	TGTGCCAGCAGCTTAGCCGGGACAGTCAATCAGCCCCAGCATTTT	TRBJ1-5	TRBV7-9	TRBD1	-
CASSPYDRGNSPLHF	TGTGCCAGCAGCCCATACGACAGGGGAAATTCACCCCTCCACTTT	TRBJ1-6	TRBV11-2	TRBD1	-
CASSEFSSRGNTGELFF	TGTGCCAGCAGTGAATTCTCCTCTAGGGGGAACACCGGGGAGCTGTTTTTT	TRBJ2-2	TRBV25-1	-	-
CASSQDRATGGYVYGYTF	TGTGCCAGCAGCCAAGATCGCGCGACAGGGGGCTATGTCTATGGCTACACCTTC	TRBJ1-2	TRBV4-2	TRBD1	-
CASITAGFSGNTIYF	TGTGCCAGCATTACTGCAGGGTTCTCTGGAAACACCATATATTTT	TRBJ1-3	TRBV28	-	-
CASSYQGQGGSYEQYF	TGTGCCAGCAGTTACCAGGGACAGGGGGGATCCTACGAGCAGTACTTC	TRBJ2-7	TRBV6-5	TRBD1	-
CASSRLAGDTGELFF	TGTGCCAGCAGTCGACTAGCGGGAGACACCGGGGAGCTGTTTTTT	TRBJ2-2	TRBV6-5	TRBD2	-
CASSLYGRQFNSPLHF	TGTGCCAGCAGCTTATATGGGCGACAGTTTAATTCACCCCTCCACTTT	TRBJ1-6	TRBV7-2	-	-
CASSGRVGGAEAFF	TGTGCCAGCAGCGGACGGGTTGGGGGCGCTGAAGCTTTCTTT	TRBJ1-1	TRBV27	-	few
CASSPPTGQGETQYF	TGTGCCAGCTCACCACCGACGGGGCAGGGGGAGACCCAGTACTTC	TRBJ2-5	TRBV18	-	-
CASSYDRANEQFF	TGTGCCAGCAGTTACGACAGGGCCAATGAGCAGTTCTTC	TRBJ2-1	TRBV6-2/TRBV6-3	TRBD1	-
CASSSRDGSSGANVLTF	TGTGCCAGCAGCTCGCGGGACGGTAGCTCTGGGGCCAACGTCCTGACTTTC	TRBJ2-6	TRBV7-2	-	-
CASSLSTDTQYF	TGCGCCAGCAGCCTTAGCACAGATACGCAGTATTTT	TRBJ2-3	TRBV5-1	-	-